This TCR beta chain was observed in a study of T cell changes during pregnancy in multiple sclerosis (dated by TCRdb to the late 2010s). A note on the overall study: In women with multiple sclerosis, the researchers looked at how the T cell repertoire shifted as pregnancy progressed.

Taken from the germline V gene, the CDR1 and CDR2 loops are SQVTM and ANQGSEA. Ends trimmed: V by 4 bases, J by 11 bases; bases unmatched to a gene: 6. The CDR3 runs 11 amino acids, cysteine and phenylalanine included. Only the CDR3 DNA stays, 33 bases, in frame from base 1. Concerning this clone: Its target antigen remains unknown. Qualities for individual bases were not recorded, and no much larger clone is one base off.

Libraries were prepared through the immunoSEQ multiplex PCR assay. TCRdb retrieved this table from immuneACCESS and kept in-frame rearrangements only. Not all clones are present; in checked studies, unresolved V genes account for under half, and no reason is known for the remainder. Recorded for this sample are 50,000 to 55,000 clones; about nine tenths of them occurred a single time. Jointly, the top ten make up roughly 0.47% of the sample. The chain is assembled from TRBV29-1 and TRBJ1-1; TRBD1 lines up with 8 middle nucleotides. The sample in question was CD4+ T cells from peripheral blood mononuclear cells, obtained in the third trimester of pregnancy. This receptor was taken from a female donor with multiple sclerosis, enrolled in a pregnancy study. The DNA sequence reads TGCAGCGTTGGGGCAGACAGGGGCGCTTTCTTT. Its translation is CSVGADRGAFF.